The 32 T cell receptor beta chains below were found in one sample sequenced in a study of T cell clones after liver transplantation. The data were produced by immunoSEQ multiplex PCR, yet TCRdb's version contains in-frame clones alone and is incomplete. The sample lists roughly 20,000 clones, approximately 88% occurring once. Sequences were derived from CD8+ T cells from blood, sampled before liver transplant. These receptors all stem from a human donor who received a liver transplant.

The V call is TRBV7-2, the J call TRBJ2-7, with 7 bases aligning to TRBD1. V dropped 6 bases and J dropped 6; count of bases not matched to a gene: 11. The length of the CDR3 is 14 residues. Germline V gives CDR1 SGHTA, CDR2 FQGNSA. The CDR3 sequence is CASSPLIGGLEQYF. Here the CDR3 DNA reads TGTGCCAGCAGTCCCCTTATAGGGGGCCTCGAGCAGTACTTC.

The J gene is TRBJ2-7, the V gene TRBV29-1; a possible D gene is TRBD1 (6 bases). The V and J ends lost 5 bases and 2 bases respectively, with 10 bases between them. The CDR3 covers 12 residues. Germline CDR1 reads SQVTM; CDR2 reads ANQGSEA. The CDR3 DNA follows: TGCAGCGTTCGGGACATTACCTACGAGCAGTACTTC. Translated: CSVRDITYEQYF.

V gene TRBV4-1 combines with J gene TRBJ2-1; D is ambiguous. Germline assignment: CDR1 MGHRA and CDR2 YSYEKL. The V end was cut by 1 base, the J end by 7 bases, with 8 bases between. The CDR3 contains 13 residues. Here the CDR3 DNA reads TGCGCCAGCAGCCAAGGGAACGGTAATGAGCAGTTCTTC. This gives the protein CASSQGNGNEQFF.

A single count supports this clone. The chain carries TRBV18 and TRBJ1-1; D gene uncertain. V lost 3 bases and J lost 0, with 14 bases in between. Germline V lookup: CDR1 KGHSH, CDR2 LQKENI. The CDR3 contains 16 residues. In nucleotides, the CDR3 is TGTGCCAGCTCACCTTCAATGAGGGAGGTGAACACTGAAGCTTTCTTT. Amino acid sequence: CASSPSMREVNTEAFF.

The chain couples TRBV29-1 to TRBJ2-7; no clear D gene. Germline CDR1 reads SQVTM; CDR2 reads ANQGSEA. This CDR3 is 10 amino acids long. V dropped 4 bases and J dropped 4 bases, with 5 bases sitting between them. In nucleotides, the CDR3 is TGCAGCGTTGGGGTGTACGAGCAGTACTTC. It codes for CSVGVYEQYF.

This chain connects TRBV19 to TRBJ2-7; D is perhaps TRBD1 or TRBD2 (5 bases each). The germline gives CDR1 LNHDA, CDR2 SQIVND (reference sequence). With 6 bases removed from V and 5 bases from J, the gap between germline ends came to 14 bases. This CDR3 has 13 residues. The CDR3 region has the DNA TGTGCCAGTAGCCCTTGGGGGTGGAACGAGCAGTACTTC. Residues: CASSPWGWNEQYF.

CDR3 residues: CASSQDLVAWDPKAFF. DNA for the CDR3: TGCGCCAGCAGCCAAGATCTAGTCGCGTGGGATCCGAAAGCTTTCTTT. The chain carries TRBV4-3 and TRBJ1-1; D not resolved. This CDR3 is 16 amino acids long. Trimming cost V 0 bases and J 9 bases, with 20 bases left between them. CDR1 LGHNA and CDR2 YSLEER come from the germline V gene.

The chain couples TRBV7-9 to TRBJ2-1, with 10 bases matching TRBD2. J gave up 8 bases and V 6 bases, and 10 bases lay outside the gene matches. Germline assignment: CDR1 SEHNR and CDR2 FQNEAQ (reference sequence). The CDR3 extends over 15 amino acids. CDR3 coding DNA: TGTGCCAGCAGTCGATCTCGGACTAGCGGTGATGAGCAGTTCTTC. This gives the protein CASSRSRTSGDEQFF.

In this sample, this clone turned up once. V usage is TRBV5-1 and J usage is TRBJ2-5; TRBD1 agrees at 7 bases. The CDR3 extends over 14 amino acids. J lost 0 bases, V lost 2 bases, and 1 base had no gene match. Germline assignment: CDR1 SGHRS and CDR2 YFSETQ. The CDR3 here is CASSLTGDQETQYF. The CDR3 region has the DNA TGCGCCAGCAGCTTAACAGGGGACCAAGAGACCCAGTACTTC.

The V and J genes are TRBV7-6 and TRBJ1-1; the D gene is possibly TRBD1 (6 bases). Germline loops: CDR1 SGHVS, CDR2 FNYEAQ. The V end was cut by 2 bases, the J end by 5 bases, with 15 bases between. The CDR3 covers 15 residues. The DNA of the CDR3 is TGTGCCAGCAGCTTAATCACAGGGCGGAAGACTGAAGCTTTCTTT. This codes for CASSLITGRKTEAFF. The full variable domain, completed using reference TRBV7-6 and TRBJ1-1, is GAGVSQSPRYKVTKRGQDVALRCDPISGHVSLYWYRQALGQGPEFLTYFNYEAQQDKSGLPNDRFSAERPEGSISTLTIQRTEQRDSAMYRCASSLITGRKTEAFFGQGTRLTVV.

This chain links TRBV5-1 with TRBJ2-7; D gene unclear. This CDR3 has 12 amino acids. V lost 0 bases, J lost 7 bases, and 8 bases lay in between. The germline V gene has CDR1 SGHRS and CDR2 YFSETQ. The CDR3 region is CASSLDSPEQYF. DNA for the CDR3: TGCGCCAGCAGCTTGGACAGTCCGGAGCAGTACTTC. Full variable domain (rest looked up from reference TRBV5-1 and TRBJ2-7): KAGVTQTPRYLIKTRGQQVTLSCSPISGHRSVSWYQQTPGQGLQFLFEYFSETQRNKGNFPGRFSGRQFSNSRSEMNVSTLELGDSALYLCASSLDSPEQYFGPGTRLTVT.

The chain recombines TRBV27 with TRBJ2-7, with 9 bases fitting TRBD2. CDR1 is MNHEY and CDR2 is SMNVEV in the germline V gene (reference sequence). This CDR3 has 15 amino acids. With V trimmed by 2 bases and J by 4 bases, 6 bases remained unmatched. The CDR3 DNA reads as TGTGCCAGCAGTTTACAGGGACTAGCTTCTTACGAGCAGTACTTC. Translating gives CASSLQGLASYEQYF.

V usage is TRBV4-3 and J usage is TRBJ1-2, with 9 positions matching TRBD1. The CDR3 has 16 residues. Germline V gene lookup returns CDR1 LGHNA and CDR2 YSLEER. After removal of 1 base from V and 6 bases from J, the junction contained 9 bases not matched to a gene. The CDR3 bases are TGCGCCAGCAGCCAAGCCCGGGACAGGGAAGTGCATGGCTACACCTTC. It codes for CASSQARDREVHGYTF.

This clone is classed as medium-sized (0.01 to 0.1%). The chain links TRBV7-9 to TRBJ1-2; TRBD1 might be the D (5 bases). CDR1 is SEHNR and CDR2 is FQNEAQ in the germline V gene (reference sequence). The V gene lost 1 base and the J gene lost 8 bases, with 17 bases spanning the gap. CDR3 length: 15 amino acids. The CDR3 nucleotides are TGTGCCAGCAGCTTAGACGAGGGACTGATTATGGGCTACACCTTC. This gives the protein CASSLDEGLIMGYTF.

A single count supports this clone. The chain uses TRBV5-1 and TRBJ2-3; D may be TRBD1 (6 bases). The germline V gene encodes CDR1 SGHRS and CDR2 YFSETQ. The germline V and J ends were trimmed by 2 bases and 9 bases, with 10 bases remaining between them. The CDR3 has 12 amino acids. The CDR3 coding sequence is TGCGCCAGCAGCTTAAAGGGGGAAACGCAGTATTTT. It yields the protein CASSLKGETQYF. The full variable domain, with the rest looked up from reference TRBV5-1 and TRBJ2-3, is KAGVTQTPRYLIKTRGQQVTLSCSPISGHRSVSWYQQTPGQGLQFLFEYFSETQRNKGNFPGRFSGRQFSNSRSEMNVSTLELGDSALYLCASSLKGETQYFGPGTRLTVL.

The chain combines TRBV5-1 with TRBJ1-3; D remains unclear. The CDR3 spans 17 residues. Trimming cost V 0 bases and J 0 bases, with 13 bases left between them. Germline V gives CDR1 SGHRS, CDR2 YFSETQ. The CDR3 sequence: CASSLGVGRNSGNTIYF. As DNA, the CDR3 is TGCGCCAGCAGCTTGGGGGTCGGCCGAAACTCTGGAAACACCATATATTTT.

The CDR3 spells CASSLYQGASYEQYF. The CDR3, as DNA: TGTGCCAGCAGCTTATACCAGGGCGCCTCCTACGAGCAGTACTTC. The chain is built from TRBV5-4 and TRBJ2-7; possible D gene TRBD1, 5 bases. The CDR3 sequence is 15 residues long. V was pared by 2 bases and J by 0 bases, with 12 bases between. Germline CDR1 SGHNT, CDR2 YYREEE (reference sequence). The complete variable domain, with remaining parts taken from reference TRBV5-4 and TRBJ2-7, reads ETGVTQSPTHLIKTRGQQVTLRCSSQSGHNTVSWYQQALGQGPQFIFQYYREEENGRGNFPPRFSGLQFPNYSSELNVNALELDDSALYLCASSLYQGASYEQYFGPGTRLTVT.

The genes are TRBV7-2 and TRBJ2-7; unclear D gene. The CDR3 is 11 amino acids. Deletions cut 5 bases from V and 1 base from J, with 3 bases between. CDR1 SGHTA and CDR2 FQGNSA come from the germline V gene. In DNA, the CDR3 is TGTGCCAGCAGCCCTTCCTACGAGCAGTACTTC. Protein product: CASSPSYEQYF.

Only one count was recorded for this clone. The CDR3 protein is CASKGLIGYTF. CDR3 coding DNA: TGTGCCAGCAAAGGACTGATTGGCTACACCTTC. The chain links TRBV6-4 to TRBJ1-2; D not certain. The V end lost 7 bases, the J end lost 7 bases, and 10 bases lay between the germline ends. Germline V gives CDR1 MRHNA, CDR2 SNTAGT. The CDR3 sequence is 11 residues long.

This chain connects TRBV30 to TRBJ1-1; D unclear. The CDR3 is made up of 14 amino acids. The germline gives CDR1 GTSNPN, CDR2 SVGIG (reference sequence). The V and J ends lost 2 bases and 1 base respectively, with 11 bases between them. CDR3 sequence: CAWSWRTPNTEAFF. Written as DNA, the CDR3 is TGTGCCTGGAGTTGGAGGACTCCGAACACTGAAGCTTTCTTT.

The V call is TRBV27, the J call TRBJ2-7; D is unresolved. The CDR3 consists of 15 residues. V was clipped by 5 bases and J by 4 bases, with 18 bases between them. Germline assignment: CDR1 MNHEY and CDR2 SMNVEV (reference sequence). Written as DNA, the CDR3 is TGTGCCAGCAGTCCCCTCCTGGGTCTGGGGTACGAGCAGTACTTC. Protein: CASSPLLGLGYEQYF.

This rearrangement joins TRBV9 to TRBJ2-3, with D perhaps TRBD1 or TRBD2 (5 bases each). Trimming pared 0 bases from V and 5 bases from J, leaving 7 bases between. The CDR3 covers 13 residues. Germline values: CDR1 SGDLS, CDR2 YYNGEE. The CDR3 DNA sequence: TGTGCCAGCAGCGTAGGGGGGTTAGATACGCAGTATTTT. Amino acids: CASSVGGLDTQYF.

V usage is TRBV27 and J usage is TRBJ1-1; D unresolved. This CDR3 has 14 residues. Germline CDR1 reads MNHEY; CDR2 reads SMNVEV (reference sequence). V was clipped by 5 bases and J by 1 base, with 11 bases between them. The DNA of the CDR3 is TGTGCCAGCAGTCCCCTCCGGGGGAACACTGAAGCTTTCTTT. This translates into CASSPLRGNTEAFF.

The rearrangement joins TRBV7-6 to TRBJ2-3; D remains ambiguous. CDR1 is SGHVS, CDR2 FNYEAQ, per germline. The V gene lost 1 base and the J gene lost 0 bases, with 5 bases spanning the gap. This CDR3 has 14 amino acids. The CDR3 sequence: CASSLEESTDTQYF. CDR3 sequence (DNA): TGTGCCAGCAGCTTAGAGGAGAGCACAGATACGCAGTATTTT.

This chain uses TRBV15 with TRBJ1-1; TRBD1 matches 7 bases. The CDR3 covers 15 residues. Germline CDR1 is LNHNV and CDR2 is YYDKDF (reference sequence). Trimming at V came to 8 bases and at J to 6 bases, leaving 15 bases not matched to a gene. The DNA of the CDR3 is TGTGCCACCGCCCACAGGGGTGGTCAAGGCGCTGAAGCTTTCTTT. Residues: CATAHRGGQGAEAFF.

The rearrangement joins TRBV19 to TRBJ2-1; D gene unclear. The germline V and J ends were trimmed by 2 bases and 0 bases, with 11 bases remaining between them. Germline CDR1 is LNHDA and CDR2 is SQIVND (reference sequence). The CDR3 sequence is 16 residues long. In nucleotides, the CDR3 is TGTGCCAGTAGTATAACCGGCCCGAGCTCCTACAATGAGCAGTTCTTC. Translation gives CASSITGPSSYNEQFF.

The chain employs TRBV28 and TRBJ2-6; D ambiguous. The ends were cut back, 0 bases at V and 4 bases at J, with 7 bases in the middle. The CDR3 is 15 amino acids. Germline CDR1 reads MDHEN; CDR2 reads SYDVKM. This CDR3 reads CASSLWVPGANVLTF. Here the CDR3 DNA reads TGTGCCAGCAGTTTATGGGTTCCGGGGGCCAACGTCCTGACTTTC.

In its sample, this clone was seen once. The chain uses TRBV19 and TRBJ2-6, with 11 nucleotides matching TRBD2. The CDR3 is 19 residues long. The germline V gene has CDR1 LNHDA and CDR2 SQIVND (reference sequence). Trimming took 0 bases from V and 0 from J; bases not matched to a gene: 4. Here the CDR3 DNA reads TGTGCCAGTAGTATAGAACTAGCGGGAGCCCTCTCTGGGGCCAACGTCCTGACTTTC. This sequence encodes CASSIELAGALSGANVLTF.

This clone is categorized as medium-sized. This chain connects TRBV5-6 to TRBJ2-7; D remains ambiguous. The CDR3 contains 13 residues. Trimming removed 4 bases from V and 0 bases from J, with 8 bases in between. Germline CDR1 is SGHDT and CDR2 is YYEEEE. This CDR3 is CASSPPLSYEQYF. For the CDR3, the DNA is TGTGCCAGCAGCCCCCCCCTCTCCTACGAGCAGTACTTC.

The chain combines TRBV9 with TRBJ2-6, with 10 bases fitting TRBD2. The ends lost 3 bases at V and 0 bases at J; junction bases unmatched: 9. The V gene's germline CDR1 is SGDLS and CDR2 YYNGEE. This CDR3 spans 19 amino acids. This CDR3 reads CASSEPGLADYSGANVLTF. CDR3 bases: TGTGCCAGCAGCGAGCCAGGACTAGCGGATTACTCTGGGGCCAACGTCCTGACTTTC.

The V and J genes are TRBV14 and TRBJ1-1, with D possibly TRBD1 on 5 matching bases. The CDR3 extends over 16 amino acids. The germline CDR1 and CDR2 sequences are SGHDN and FVKESK. With 4 bases removed from V and 0 bases from J, the gap between germline ends came to 15 bases. The DNA for the CDR3 is TGTGCCAGCAGCCCCTACCGGGGCAGAATGAACACTGAAGCTTTCTTT. Translation: CASSPYRGRMNTEAFF. The variable domain in full, with the rest retrieved from reference TRBV14 and TRBJ1-1, is EAGVTQFPSHSVIEKGQTVTLRCDPISGHDNLYWYRRVMGKEIKFLLHFVKESKQDESGMPNNRFLAERTGGTYSTLKVQPAELEDSGVYFCASSPYRGRMNTEAFFGQGTRLTVV.

The chain uses TRBV19 and TRBJ1-1; D gene ambiguous. V lost 4 bases, J lost 2 bases, and 11 bases lay in between. This CDR3 is built from 14 residues. Germline V lookup: CDR1 LNHDA, CDR2 SQIVND (reference sequence). In nucleotides, the CDR3 is TGTGCCAGTAGTACCCGGACCTATAACACTGAAGCTTTCTTT. This gives the protein CASSTRTYNTEAFF.